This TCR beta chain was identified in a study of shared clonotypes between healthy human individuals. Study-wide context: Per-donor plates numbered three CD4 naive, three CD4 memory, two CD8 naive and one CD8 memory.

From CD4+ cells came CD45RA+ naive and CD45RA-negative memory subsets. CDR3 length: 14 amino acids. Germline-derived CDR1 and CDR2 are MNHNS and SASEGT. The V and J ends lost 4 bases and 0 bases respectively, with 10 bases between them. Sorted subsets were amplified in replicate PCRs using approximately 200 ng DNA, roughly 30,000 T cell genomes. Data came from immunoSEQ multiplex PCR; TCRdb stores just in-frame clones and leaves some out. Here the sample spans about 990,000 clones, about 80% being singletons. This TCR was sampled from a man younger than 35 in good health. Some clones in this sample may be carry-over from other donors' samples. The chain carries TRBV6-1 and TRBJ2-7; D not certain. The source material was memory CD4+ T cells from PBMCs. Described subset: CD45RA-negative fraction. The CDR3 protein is CASSAEPISYEQYF. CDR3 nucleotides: TGTGCCAGCAGTGCAGAACCTATCTCCTACGAGCAGTACTTC.